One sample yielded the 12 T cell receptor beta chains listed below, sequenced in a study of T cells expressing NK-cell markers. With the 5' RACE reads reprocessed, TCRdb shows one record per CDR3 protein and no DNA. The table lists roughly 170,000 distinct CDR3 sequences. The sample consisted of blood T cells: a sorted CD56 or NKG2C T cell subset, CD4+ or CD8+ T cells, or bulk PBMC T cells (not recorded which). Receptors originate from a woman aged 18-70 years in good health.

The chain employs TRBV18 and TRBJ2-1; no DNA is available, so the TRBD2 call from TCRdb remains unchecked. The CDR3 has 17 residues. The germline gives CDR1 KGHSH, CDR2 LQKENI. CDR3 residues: CASSPGLAGGTMDEQFF. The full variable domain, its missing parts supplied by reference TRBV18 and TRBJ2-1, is NAGVMQNPRHLVRRRGQEARLRCSPMKGHSHVYWYRQLPEEGLKFMVYLQKENIIDESGMPKERFSAEFPKEGPSILRIQQVVRGDSAAYFCASSPGLAGGTMDEQFFGPGTRLTVL.

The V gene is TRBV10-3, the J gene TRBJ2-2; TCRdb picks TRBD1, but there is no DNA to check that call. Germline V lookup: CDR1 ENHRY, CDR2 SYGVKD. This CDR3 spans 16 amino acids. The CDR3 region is CALRTGTGGDTGELFF.

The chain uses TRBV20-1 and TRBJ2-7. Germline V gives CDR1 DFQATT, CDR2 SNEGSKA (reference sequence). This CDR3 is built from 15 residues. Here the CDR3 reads CSARDLNGISYEQYF.

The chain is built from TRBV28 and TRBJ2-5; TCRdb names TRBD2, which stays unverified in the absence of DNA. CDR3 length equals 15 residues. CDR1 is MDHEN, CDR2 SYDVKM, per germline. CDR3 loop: CASSLGGSNSETQYF.

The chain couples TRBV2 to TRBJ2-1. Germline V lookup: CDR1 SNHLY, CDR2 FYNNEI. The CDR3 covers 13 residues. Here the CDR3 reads CASSGVTEVEQFF.

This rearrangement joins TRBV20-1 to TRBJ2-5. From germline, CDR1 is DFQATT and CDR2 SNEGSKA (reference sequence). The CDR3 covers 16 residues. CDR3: CSARAYSNFDEETQYF.

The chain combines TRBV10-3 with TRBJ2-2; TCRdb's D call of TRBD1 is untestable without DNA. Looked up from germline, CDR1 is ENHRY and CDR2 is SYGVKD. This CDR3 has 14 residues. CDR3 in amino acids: CATGGVSNTGELFF.

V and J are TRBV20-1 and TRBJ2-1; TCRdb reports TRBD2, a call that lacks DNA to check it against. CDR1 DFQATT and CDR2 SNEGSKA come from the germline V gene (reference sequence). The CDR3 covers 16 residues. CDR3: CSAGIAGGSTYNEQFF.

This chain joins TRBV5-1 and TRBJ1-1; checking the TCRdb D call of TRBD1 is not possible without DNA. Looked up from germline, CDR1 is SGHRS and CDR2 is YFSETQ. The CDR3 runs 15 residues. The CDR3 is CASSLEQGAGTEAFF.

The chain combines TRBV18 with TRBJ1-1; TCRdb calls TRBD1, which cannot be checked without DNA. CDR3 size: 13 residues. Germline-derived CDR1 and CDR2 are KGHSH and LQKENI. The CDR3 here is CASSPGGRTEAFF.

CDR3 sequence reads: CASSAGTASYNEQFF. The V gene is TRBV2, the J gene TRBJ2-1; checking the TCRdb D call of TRBD1 is not possible without DNA. Germline V gives CDR1 SNHLY, CDR2 FYNNEI. This CDR3 has 15 residues.

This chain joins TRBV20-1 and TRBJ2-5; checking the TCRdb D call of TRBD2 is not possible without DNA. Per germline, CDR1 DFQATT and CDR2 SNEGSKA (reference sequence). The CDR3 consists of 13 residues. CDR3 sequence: CSALGRVGETQYF.